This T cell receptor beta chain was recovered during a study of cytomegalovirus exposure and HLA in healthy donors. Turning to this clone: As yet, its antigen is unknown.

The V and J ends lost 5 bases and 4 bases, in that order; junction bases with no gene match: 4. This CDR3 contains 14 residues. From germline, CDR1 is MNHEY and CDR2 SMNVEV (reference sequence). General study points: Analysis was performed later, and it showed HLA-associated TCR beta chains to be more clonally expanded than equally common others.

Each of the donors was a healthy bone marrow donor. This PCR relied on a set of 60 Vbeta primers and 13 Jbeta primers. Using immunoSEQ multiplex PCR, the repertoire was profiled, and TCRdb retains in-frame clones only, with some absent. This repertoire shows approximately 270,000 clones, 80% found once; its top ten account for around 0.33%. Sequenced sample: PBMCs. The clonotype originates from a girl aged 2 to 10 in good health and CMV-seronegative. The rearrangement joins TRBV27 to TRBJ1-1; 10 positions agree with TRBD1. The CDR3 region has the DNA TGTGCCAGCAGTGACAGGGGGCTGGTCACTGAAGCTTTCTTT. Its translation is CASSDRGLVTEAFF.